This TCR beta chain comes out of a study of T cell responses to AZD1222 COVID-19 vaccine. The protocol was immunoSEQ multiplex PCR, while the TCRdb copy is restricted to in-frame clones and leaves out a portion. This sample has about 160,000 clones, with approximately 88% found just once. The CDR3 loop spans 15 amino acids. Broader study findings: Only a handful of AZD1222 recipients, several in all, had baseline seropositivity. Regions left unmutated in variants are reportedly the target of nearly half of spike-specific TCRs.

Notes on this clone: Its antigen is unknown.

The source was peripheral blood, collected 28 days after the second AZD1222 dose. V usage is TRBV21-1 and J usage is TRBJ1-1. TRBV21-1 is shown as a pseudogene. The origin of this receptor is an adult who received the AZD1222 COVID-19 vaccine. The CDR3 region is CASSKRSRTHTEAFF. DNA of the CDR3: TGTGCCAGCAGCAAACGAAGTAGGACTCACACTGAAGCTTTCTTT.